This T cell receptor (beta chain) appears in the sequencing data of a study of blood T cell repertoires in COVID-19. Study information: In each case, the material was cDNA or gDNA derived from T cells, B-cell-depleted T cells, or PBMCs.

Profiled with immunoSEQ multiplex PCR; TCRdb holds only in-frame clones, not every one. The sample records fewer than 250,000 clones, about 84% being singletons. The study assigned cohorts using participant-reported clinical history. The sequence was collected from a woman between 40 and 55 years old with acute COVID-19. Sequencing was done on a sample of PBMCs or T cells enriched from blood (not recorded which).

In DNA, the CDR3 is TGTGCCAGCAGTCCCGGGGAGGGGAATTCACCCCTCCACTTT. The encoded protein is CASSPGEGNSPLHF. V usage is TRBV6-5 and J usage is TRBJ1-6, with D perhaps matching TRBD1 (5 bases). This CDR3 has 14 amino acids. Deletions cut 5 bases from V and 7 bases from J, with 12 bases between. CDR1 MNHEY and CDR2 SVGAGI come from the germline V gene.